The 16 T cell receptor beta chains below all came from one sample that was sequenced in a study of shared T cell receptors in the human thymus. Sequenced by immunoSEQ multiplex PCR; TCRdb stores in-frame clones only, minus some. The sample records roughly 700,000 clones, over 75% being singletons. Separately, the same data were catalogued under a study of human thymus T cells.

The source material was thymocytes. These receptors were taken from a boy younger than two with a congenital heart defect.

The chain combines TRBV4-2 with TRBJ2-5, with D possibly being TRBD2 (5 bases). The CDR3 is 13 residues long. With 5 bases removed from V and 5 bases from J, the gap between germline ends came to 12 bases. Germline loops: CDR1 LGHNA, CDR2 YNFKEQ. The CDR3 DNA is TGTGCCAGCAGCTTAGCGCCGTGGGAGACCCAGTACTTC. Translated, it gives CASSLAPWETQYF.

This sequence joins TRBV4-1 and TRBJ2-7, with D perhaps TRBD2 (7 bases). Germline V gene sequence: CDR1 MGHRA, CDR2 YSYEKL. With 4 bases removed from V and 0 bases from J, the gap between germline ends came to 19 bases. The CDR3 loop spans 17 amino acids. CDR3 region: CASSRAGAGVNSYEQYF. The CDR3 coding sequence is TGCGCCAGCAGCCGGGCGGGGGCCGGGGTCAACTCCTACGAGCAGTACTTC.

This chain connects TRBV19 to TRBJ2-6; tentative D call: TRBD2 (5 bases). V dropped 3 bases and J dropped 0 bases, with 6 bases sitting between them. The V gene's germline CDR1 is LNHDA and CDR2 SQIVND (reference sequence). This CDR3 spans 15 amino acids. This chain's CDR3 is CASSMGSSGANVLTF. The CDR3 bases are TGTGCCAGTAGTATGGGGAGCTCTGGGGCCAACGTCCTGACTTTC.

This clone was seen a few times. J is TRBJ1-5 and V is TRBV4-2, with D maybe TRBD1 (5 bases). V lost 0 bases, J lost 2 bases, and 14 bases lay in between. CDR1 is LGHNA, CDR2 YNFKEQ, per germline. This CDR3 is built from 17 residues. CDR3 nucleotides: TGTGCCAGCAGCCAAGACTCGACAGTTTGGGGCAATCAGCCCCAGCATTTT. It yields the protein CASSQDSTVWGNQPQHF.

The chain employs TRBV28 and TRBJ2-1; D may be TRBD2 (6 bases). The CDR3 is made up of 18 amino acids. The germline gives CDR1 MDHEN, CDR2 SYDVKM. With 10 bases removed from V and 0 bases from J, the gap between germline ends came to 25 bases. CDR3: CATQFNRDSSSSYNEQFF. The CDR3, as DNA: TGTGCCACCCAGTTCAACCGGGACTCCTCGAGCTCCTACAATGAGCAGTTCTTC.

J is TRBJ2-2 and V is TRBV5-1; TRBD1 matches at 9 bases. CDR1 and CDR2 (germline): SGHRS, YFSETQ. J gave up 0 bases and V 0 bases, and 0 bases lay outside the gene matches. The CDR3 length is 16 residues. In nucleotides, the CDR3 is TGCGCCAGCAGCTTGGGACAGGGGGCGAACACCGGGGAGCTGTTTTTT. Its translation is CASSLGQGANTGELFF.

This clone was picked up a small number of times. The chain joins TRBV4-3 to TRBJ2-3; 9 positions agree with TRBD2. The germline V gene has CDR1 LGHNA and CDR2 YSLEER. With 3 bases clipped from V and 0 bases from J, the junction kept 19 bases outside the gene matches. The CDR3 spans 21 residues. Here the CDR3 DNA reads TGCGCCAGCAGCCACCACCTGGGTAGCGGGGGATCCCCTTCTAGCACAGATACGCAGTATTTT. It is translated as CASSHHLGSGGSPSSTDTQYF.

The CDR3: CASSRVRGDEKLFF. The CDR3 bases are TGTGCCAGCAGTCGGGTACGGGGGGATGAAAAACTGTTTTTT. The rearrangement uses TRBV28 and TRBJ1-4; perhaps TRBD1 as D (5 bases). CDR3 length: 14 residues. Trimming left V 5 bases short and J 6 bases short, with 13 bases between. In germline, CDR1 is MDHEN, CDR2 SYDVKM.

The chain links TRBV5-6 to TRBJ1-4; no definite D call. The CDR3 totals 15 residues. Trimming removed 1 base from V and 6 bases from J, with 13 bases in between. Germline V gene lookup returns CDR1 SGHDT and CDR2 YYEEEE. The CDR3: CASSLLGRVDEKLFF. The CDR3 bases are TGTGCCAGCAGCTTGCTCGGGAGGGTGGATGAAAAACTGTTTTTT.

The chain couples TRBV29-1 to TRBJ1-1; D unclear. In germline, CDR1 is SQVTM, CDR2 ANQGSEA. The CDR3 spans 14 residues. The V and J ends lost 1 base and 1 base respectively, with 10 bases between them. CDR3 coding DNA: TGCAGCGTTGAAGCGGCAGGAGGGAACACTGAAGCTTTCTTT. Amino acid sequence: CSVEAAGGNTEAFF.

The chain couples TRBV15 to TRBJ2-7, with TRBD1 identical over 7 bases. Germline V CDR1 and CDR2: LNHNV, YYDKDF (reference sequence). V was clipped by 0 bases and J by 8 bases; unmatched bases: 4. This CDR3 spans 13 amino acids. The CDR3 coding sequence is TGTGCCACCAGCAGAGAACTAGGGGGCAAGCAGTACTTC. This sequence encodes CATSRELGGKQYF. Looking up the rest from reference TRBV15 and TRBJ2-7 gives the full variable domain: DAMVIQNPRYQVTQFGKPVTLSCSQTLNHNVMYWYQQKSSQAPKLLFHYYDKDFNNEADTPDNFQSRRPNTSFCFLDIRSPGLGDTAMYLCATSRELGGKQYFGPGTRLTVT.

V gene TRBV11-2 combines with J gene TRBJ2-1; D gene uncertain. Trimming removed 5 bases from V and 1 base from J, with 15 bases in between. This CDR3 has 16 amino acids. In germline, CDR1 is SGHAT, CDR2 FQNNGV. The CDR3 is CASSPEPSFSYNEQFF. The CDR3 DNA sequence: TGTGCCAGCAGCCCGGAACCTAGTTTTTCCTACAATGAGCAGTTCTTC.

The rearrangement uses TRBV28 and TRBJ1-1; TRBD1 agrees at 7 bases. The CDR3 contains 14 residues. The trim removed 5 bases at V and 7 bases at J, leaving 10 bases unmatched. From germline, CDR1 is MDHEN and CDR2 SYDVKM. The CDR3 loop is CASSLGGHTGEAFF. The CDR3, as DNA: TGTGCCAGCAGTCTAGGGGGCCACACTGGTGAAGCTTTCTTT. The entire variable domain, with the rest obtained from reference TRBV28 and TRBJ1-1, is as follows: DVKVTQSSRYLVKRTGEKVFLECVQDMDHENMFWYRQDPGLGLRLIYFSYDVKMKEKGDIPEGYSVSREKKERFSLILESASTNQTSMYLCASSLGGHTGEAFFGQGTRLTVV.

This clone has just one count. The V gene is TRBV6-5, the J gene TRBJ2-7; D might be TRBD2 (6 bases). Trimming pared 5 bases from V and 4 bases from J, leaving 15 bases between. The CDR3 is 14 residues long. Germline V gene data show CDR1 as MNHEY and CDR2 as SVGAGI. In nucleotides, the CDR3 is TGTGCCAGCAGTACCTCCTTGGGAGGTTACGAGCAGTACTTC. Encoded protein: CASSTSLGGYEQYF.

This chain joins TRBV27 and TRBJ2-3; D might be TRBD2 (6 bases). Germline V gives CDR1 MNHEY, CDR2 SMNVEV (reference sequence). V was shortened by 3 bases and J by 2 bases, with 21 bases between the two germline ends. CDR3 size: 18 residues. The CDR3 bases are TGTGCCAGCAGTTTCAGGTGGAAGAGCGGAGGGGACACAGATACGCAGTATTTT. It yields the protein CASSFRWKSGGDTDTQYF.

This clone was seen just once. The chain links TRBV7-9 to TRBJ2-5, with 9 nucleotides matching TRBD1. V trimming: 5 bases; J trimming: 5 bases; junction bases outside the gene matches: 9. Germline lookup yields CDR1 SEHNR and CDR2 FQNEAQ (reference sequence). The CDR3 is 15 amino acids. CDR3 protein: CASSPQRQGEETQYF. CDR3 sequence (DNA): TGTGCCAGCAGCCCACAACGACAGGGGGAGGAGACCCAGTACTTC.